These 20 T cell receptor beta chains originate from one sample sequenced in a study of blood T cell repertoires in COVID-19. Here immunoSEQ multiplex PCR was the method, and the copy in TCRdb shows in-frame clones only, minus some. The table lists 380,000 or so clones, more than 75% of them singletons. Sequenced input: PBMCs or T cells enriched from blood (not recorded which). Receptors were obtained from a woman in her thirties with acute COVID-19.

This chain connects TRBV6-5 to TRBJ2-3; possible D gene TRBD1, 6 bases. The CDR3 runs to 12 residues. Germline CDR1 MNHEY, CDR2 SVGAGI. Trimming took 6 bases from V and 4 from J, leaving 8 bases between them. In DNA, the CDR3 is TGTGCCAGCAGCAGGGGTTCAGATACGCAGTATTTT. Translation gives CASSRGSDTQYF.

This chain uses TRBV19 with TRBJ2-1, with TRBD1 as a possible D gene (6 bases). V lost 1 base to trimming and J lost 4 bases, with 11 bases between them. Germline V CDR1 and CDR2: LNHDA, SQIVND (reference sequence). The CDR3 is made up of 15 amino acids. CDR3 loop: CASSIGADRYNEQFF. The DNA of the CDR3 is TGTGCCAGTAGTATAGGGGCAGACAGGTACAATGAGCAGTTCTTC.

V is TRBV7-2 and J is TRBJ1-5; D unresolved. The CDR3 consists of 15 residues. V gave up 2 bases and J gave up 0 bases, with 8 bases separating them. The germline V gene encodes CDR1 SGHTA and CDR2 FQGNSA. CDR3 in amino acids: CASSLNRYSNQPQHF. The CDR3 nucleotides are TGTGCCAGCAGCTTAAATCGGTATAGCAATCAGCCCCAGCATTTT.

The chain recombines TRBV29-1 with TRBJ1-2; 8 bases align to TRBD1. This CDR3 contains 14 residues. V lost 3 bases to trimming and J lost 2 bases; unmatched junction nucleotides: 5. CDR1 and CDR2 from the germline V gene are SQVTM and ANQGSEA. The chain's CDR3 is CSVEGDRTNYGYTF. The CDR3 DNA reads TGCAGCGTTGAGGGGGACAGGACCAACTATGGCTACACCTTC.

The chain has TRBV10-2 and TRBJ1-6; D remains ambiguous. The CDR3 is 14 amino acids. Trimming took 3 bases from V and 10 from J, leaving 13 bases between them. Germline V gene sequence: CDR1 WSHSY, CDR2 SAAADI. CDR3 bases: TGCGCCAGCAGTGATCGGGGAGGTCTCTCACCCCTCCACTTT. It translates to CASSDRGGLSPLHF.

On this clone: At the DNA level, this CDR3 is encoded by other sequences in the same sample as well. The chain combines TRBV9 with TRBJ2-2; 7 bases fit TRBD2. This CDR3 contains 15 residues. Germline-derived CDR1 and CDR2 are SGDLS and YYNGEE. The junction had 4 bases not matched to a gene; V was cut back by 0 bases and J by 5 bases. The CDR3 DNA reads as TGTGCCAGCAGCGTAGCGGGGGGTCGGACCGGGGAGCTGTTTTTT. Its translation is CASSVAGGRTGELFF. The complete variable domain, with remaining parts taken from reference TRBV9 and TRBJ2-2, reads DSGVTQTPKHLITATGQRVTLRCSPRSGDLSVYWYQQSLDQGLQFLIQYYNGEERAKGNILERFSAQQFPDLHSELNLSSLELGDSALYFCASSVAGGRTGELFFGEGSRLTVL.

The chain is built from TRBV4-1 and TRBJ1-5; D gene unclear. Looked up from germline, CDR1 is MGHRA and CDR2 is YSYEKL. The CDR3 contains 15 residues. Trimming removed 1 base from V and 5 bases from J, with 12 bases in between. CDR3 in amino acids: CASSQVESRDQPQHF. The CDR3 bases are TGCGCCAGCAGCCAAGTCGAGTCACGAGATCAGCCCCAGCATTTT.

The chain is built from TRBV6-5 and TRBJ2-2; no clear D. Germline-derived CDR1 and CDR2 are MNHEY and SVGAGI. The CDR3 sequence is 14 residues long. V was pared by 0 bases and J by 5 bases, with 7 bases between. The CDR3 coding sequence is TGTGCCAGCAGTTACTCGAGGCGTACCGGGGAGCTGTTTTTT. It translates to CASSYSRRTGELFF.

This clone was detected a few times. J is TRBJ1-5 and V is TRBV24-1; perhaps TRBD1 as D (6 bases). V was clipped by 6 bases and J by 7 bases, with 9 bases between them. Germline loops: CDR1 KGHDR, CDR2 SFDVKD. The CDR3 length is 12 residues. CDR3 sequence (DNA): TGTGCCACCAGTACAGGGAAGCAGCCCCAGCATTTT. Translating gives CATSTGKQPQHF.

A single count supports this clone. The chain carries TRBV24-1 and TRBJ1-2; 9 nucleotides align to TRBD1. This CDR3 region has 14 residues. Germline loops: CDR1 KGHDR, CDR2 SFDVKD. V lost 4 bases, J lost 7 bases, and 6 bases stayed unmatched. The CDR3 here is CATSDPTGGGGYTF. CDR3 coding DNA: TGTGCCACCAGTGACCCAACAGGGGGCGGTGGCTACACCTTC.

The rearrangement uses TRBV9 and TRBJ2-7; weak D call: TRBD2 (5 bases). The germline gives CDR1 SGDLS, CDR2 YYNGEE. The CDR3 is 12 amino acids. Trimming shortened V by 1 base and J by 5 bases, and 7 bases separated the two germline ends. CDR3 sequence: CASSVPGNEQYF. CDR3 nucleotide sequence: TGTGCCAGCAGCGTACCCGGGAACGAGCAGTACTTC. Complete variable domain (other parts from reference TRBV9 and TRBJ2-7): DSGVTQTPKHLITATGQRVTLRCSPRSGDLSVYWYQQSLDQGLQFLIQYYNGEERAKGNILERFSAQQFPDLHSELNLSSLELGDSALYFCASSVPGNEQYFGPGTRLTVT.

The chain combines TRBV5-4 with TRBJ1-2; D might be TRBD1 (5 bases). CDR1 is SGHNT and CDR2 is YYREEE in the germline V gene (reference sequence). This CDR3 region has 13 residues. The V end lost 1 base, the J end lost 6 bases, and 10 bases lay between the germline ends. CDR3 loop: CASSLQGWDGYTF. CDR3 nucleotide sequence: TGTGCCAGCAGCTTGCAGGGTTGGGATGGCTACACCTTC.

The chain employs TRBV30 and TRBJ1-3, with a weak D call TRBD1 (5 bases). Germline V CDR1 and CDR2: GTSNPN, SVGIG (reference sequence). V was cut by 1 base and J by 0 bases, with 13 bases left in between. The length of the CDR3 is 16 residues. CDR3: CAWSAGLLSSGNTIYF. CDR3 bases: TGTGCCTGGAGTGCGGGACTGCTATCCTCTGGAAACACCATATATTTT.

V gene TRBV7-9 combines with J gene TRBJ1-4; D gene uncertain. V lost 3 bases and J 0 bases, leaving 11 bases between the germline ends. The CDR3 is 16 amino acids. Germline CDR1 SEHNR, CDR2 FQNEAQ (reference sequence). The CDR3 loop is CASSFREDATNEKLFF. CDR3 nucleotide sequence: TGTGCCAGCAGCTTCCGGGAAGATGCAACTAATGAAAAACTGTTTTTT.

The chain recombines TRBV10-3 with TRBJ2-7; unclear D gene. This CDR3 comprises 13 residues. Trimming stripped 8 bases from V and 5 bases from J, with 16 bases between. Germline V gives CDR1 ENHRY, CDR2 SYGVKD. The CDR3 loop reads CAIRGIGLDEQYF. The CDR3 bases are TGTGCCATCCGTGGAATCGGGTTGGACGAGCAGTACTTC.

This chain joins TRBV9 and TRBJ1-5; the D is unclear. Germline assignment: CDR1 SGDLS and CDR2 YYNGEE. The V end was cut by 4 bases, the J end by 1 base, with 9 bases between. The CDR3 length is 14 residues. CDR3 in amino acids: CASSPQASNQPQHF. For the CDR3, the DNA is TGTGCCAGCAGCCCTCAGGCCAGCAATCAGCCCCAGCATTTT.

The V call is TRBV5-1, the J call TRBJ2-7, with 8 positions matching TRBD2. V shed 4 bases and J 4 bases; nucleotides not matched to a gene: 10. This CDR3 region has 15 residues. CDR1 is SGHRS, CDR2 YFSETQ, per germline. CDR3 sequence (DNA): TGCGCCAGCAGCCCCCCAAGCGGGGGCGTGTACGAGCAGTACTTC. As protein: CASSPPSGGVYEQYF.

The chain combines TRBV5-5 with TRBJ1-1, with D perhaps TRBD1 (5 bases). The CDR3 consists of 14 residues. Trimming left V 4 bases short and J 6 bases short, with 16 bases between. CDR1 and CDR2 (germline): SGHKS, YYEKEE (reference sequence). This CDR3 reads CASSLGAGIAEAFF. The CDR3 region has the DNA TGTGCCAGCAGCCTTGGGGCGGGAATCGCTGAAGCTTTCTTT.

This clone has only one observation. This chain links TRBV12-3 or TRBV12-4 with TRBJ1-2; possibly TRBD1 for D (6 bases). V gave up 5 bases and J gave up 14 bases, with 18 bases separating them. CDR3 length: 12 residues. The CDR3 region has the DNA TGTGCCAGCAGTCCGCCAGGACAGTCTAGTACCTTC. Encoded protein: CASSPPGQSSTF.

The V call is TRBV6-5, the J call TRBJ2-1; TRBD1 aligns across 10 bases. The CDR3 covers 15 residues. After removal of 6 bases from V and 7 bases from J, the junction contained 9 bases not matched to a gene. Germline-derived CDR1 and CDR2 are MNHEY and SVGAGI. The CDR3 is CASSLGQGEKNEQFF. In DNA, the CDR3 is TGTGCCAGCAGCCTCGGACAGGGGGAGAAAAATGAGCAGTTCTTC.